Each of the 25 T cell receptor beta chains below was sequenced from the same sample in a study of blood T cell repertoires in COVID-19. Clones were sequenced by immunoSEQ multiplex PCR, and TCRdb holds only the in-frame ones, with some missing. This table has around 240,000 clones, about nine tenths appearing once. Sequenced sample: PBMCs or T cells enriched from blood (not recorded which). These receptors were collected from a man in his fifties or sixties who had been exposed to COVID-19.

The chain uses TRBV30 and TRBJ1-4, with TRBD1 matching 10 bases. CDR3 length equals 16 residues. V shed 2 bases and J 8 bases; nucleotides not matched to a gene: 11. Per germline, CDR1 GTSNPN and CDR2 SVGIG (reference sequence). Here the CDR3 reads CAWSRDRGEVGEKLFF. The CDR3 nucleotides are TGTGCCTGGAGTCGGGACAGGGGAGAAGTCGGCGAAAAACTGTTTTTT.

This sequence joins TRBV21-1 and TRBJ2-2; the table gives TRBD2 as D, unverified against the DNA. TRBV21-1 is a pseudogene locus. The CDR3 spans 15 residues. CDR3 loop: CASIPRFRNTGELFF. CDR3 bases: TGTGCCAGCATACCGAGGTTTAGGAACACCGGGGAGCTGTTTTTT.

The sample holds one count of this clone. The CDR3 here is CATSDLRDSEKLFF. The DNA of the CDR3 is TGTGCCACCAGTGATTTGCGGGACAGCGAAAAACTGTTTTTT. The gene calls are TRBV24-1 and TRBJ1-4; 7 nucleotides line up with TRBD1. Germline loops: CDR1 KGHDR, CDR2 SFDVKD. This CDR3 has 14 amino acids. V lost 0 bases, J lost 8 bases, and 2 bases stayed unmatched.

J is TRBJ2-3 and V is TRBV5-1; 10 nucleotides agree with TRBD1. The CDR3 length is 17 residues. CDR1 and CDR2 from the germline V gene are SGHRS and YFSETQ. Trimming cost V 4 bases and J 9 bases; bases outside gene matches: 17. The CDR3 protein is CASSDRTGGALGYTQYF. The CDR3 nucleotides are TGCGCCAGCAGCGACCGGACAGGGGGTGCCTTGGGGTACACGCAGTATTTT.

This clone was counted a single time. CDR3 in amino acids: CASSEIGRLYPYQPQHF. Here the CDR3 DNA reads TGTGCCAGCAGTGAAATCGGCAGACTGTATCCGTATCAGCCCCAGCATTTT. The chain employs TRBV6-1 and TRBJ1-5, with unresolved D. Between the trimmed V and J ends, which lost 2 bases and 5 bases, there was a span of 19 bases. The V gene's germline CDR1 is MNHNS and CDR2 SASEGT. CDR3 size: 17 residues.

The chain recombines TRBV11-3 with TRBJ2-2, with a possible D match to TRBD2 (5 bases). The germline gives CDR1 SGHNT, CDR2 YENEEA. This CDR3 has 18 residues. V was trimmed by 5 bases and J by 4 bases, leaving 23 bases between them. The CDR3 DNA follows: TGTGCCAGCAGCCTCCTCGGGTGGCGCTACCGGGGCACCGGGGAGCTGTTTTTT. This codes for CASSLLGWRYRGTGELFF.

The chain links TRBV5-1 to TRBJ1-6; TRBD1 is a possible D gene (5 bases). This CDR3 comprises 15 residues. Germline CDR1 is SGHRS and CDR2 is YFSETQ. V lost 4 bases and J lost 5, with 13 bases in between. The CDR3 region is CASSPNPGDNSPLHF. For the CDR3, the DNA is TGCGCCAGCAGCCCAAACCCGGGGGATAATTCACCCCTCCACTTT.

A few counts support this clone. J is TRBJ1-2 and V is TRBV6-2 or TRBV6-3, with 10 bases aligning to TRBD1. V lost 1 base to trimming and J lost 5 bases; unmatched junction nucleotides: 1. Germline CDR1 and CDR2: MNHEY and SVGEGT. The CDR3 is 14 residues long. The CDR3 is CASSYWTGGYGYTF. For the CDR3, the DNA is TGTGCCAGCAGTTACTGGACAGGGGGATATGGCTACACCTTC.

The chain uses TRBV7-9 and TRBJ1-1; no firm D call. Germline lookup yields CDR1 SEHNR and CDR2 FQNEAQ (reference sequence). V was trimmed by 8 bases and J by 4 bases, leaving 8 bases between them. The CDR3 consists of 11 residues. Here the CDR3 reads CASRRSTEAFF. The CDR3 DNA sequence: TGTGCCAGCCGGCGGAGCACTGAAGCTTTCTTT.

This chain connects TRBV4-2 to TRBJ1-6; D gene uncertain. Trimming shortened V by 0 bases and J by 13 bases, and 7 bases separated the two germline ends. CDR3 length equals 12 residues. The germline V gene encodes CDR1 LGHNA and CDR2 YNFKEQ. The CDR3 sequence: CASSQDRSPLHF. The DNA of the CDR3 is TGTGCCAGCAGCCAAGATAGATCGCCCCTCCACTTT.

The chain is built from TRBV6-5 and TRBJ2-1; 13 bases line up with TRBD2. The germline CDR1 and CDR2 sequences are MNHEY and SVGAGI. The CDR3 runs to 15 residues. The V and J ends lost 6 bases and 4 bases, in that order; junction bases with no gene match: 3. The CDR3 nucleotides are TGTGCCAGCAGACGACTAGCGGGGGGTTACAATGAGCAGTTCTTC. Its translation: CASRRLAGGYNEQFF.

The J gene is TRBJ2-7, the V gene TRBV5-6; 7 bases map to TRBD1. CDR1 is SGHDT, CDR2 YYEEEE, per germline. V lost 1 base to trimming and J lost 5 bases; unmatched junction nucleotides: 3. The CDR3 is 13 residues long. The CDR3 DNA reads TGTGCCAGCAGCTTGAGGGGGCCCGACGAGCAGTACTTC. Encoded protein: CASSLRGPDEQYF.

The CDR3 DNA follows: TGTGCCAGTAGTTCGGGGACAGGACCACCGGGTCAGCCCCAGCATTTT. This codes for CASSSGTGPPGQPQHF. This chain links TRBV19 with TRBJ1-5; TRBD1 agrees at 8 bases. CDR3 length: 16 amino acids. Germline V CDR1 and CDR2: LNHDA, SQIVND (reference sequence). The junction had 12 bases not matched to a gene; V was cut back by 5 bases and J by 6 bases.

The rearrangement links TRBV11-2 to TRBJ2-7; possibly TRBD1 for D (5 bases). V was shortened by 5 bases and J by 3 bases, with 20 bases between the two germline ends. The CDR3 has 16 residues. Germline assignment: CDR1 SGHAT and CDR2 FQNNGV. Written as DNA, the CDR3 is TGTGCCAGCAGCCAACTCCTGGGCAGGGTAAACTACGAGCAGTACTTC. Its protein is CASSQLLGRVNYEQYF.

The chain is built from TRBV5-1 and TRBJ2-5; D perhaps matches TRBD1 (5 bases). The CDR3 extends over 16 amino acids. The ends were cut back, 2 bases at V and 2 bases at J, with 16 bases in the middle. CDR1 is SGHRS and CDR2 is YFSETQ in the germline V gene. CDR3 protein: CASSLGSQGRQETQYF. DNA for the CDR3: TGCGCCAGCAGCTTAGGCTCGCAGGGAAGGCAAGAGACCCAGTACTTC.

The J gene is TRBJ1-5, the V gene TRBV15, with D unclear. The CDR3 contains 13 residues. CDR1 is LNHNV and CDR2 is YYDKDF in the germline V gene (reference sequence). Deletions cut 2 bases from V and 0 bases from J, with 2 bases between. CDR3 DNA sequence: TGTGCCACCAGCAGACATAGCAATCAGCCCCAGCATTTT. It is translated as CATSRHSNQPQHF. Looking up the rest from reference TRBV15 and TRBJ1-5 gives the full variable domain: DAMVIQNPRYQVTQFGKPVTLSCSQTLNHNVMYWYQQKSSQAPKLLFHYYDKDFNNEADTPDNFQSRRPNTSFCFLDIRSPGLGDTAMYLCATSRHSNQPQHFGDGTRLSIL.

The V call is TRBV30, the J call TRBJ2-1; 7 positions agree with TRBD1. With V trimmed by 2 bases and J by 6 bases, 7 bases remained unmatched. Germline CDR1 reads GTSNPN; CDR2 reads SVGIG (reference sequence). The CDR3 is 14 amino acids. The CDR3 loop reads CAWSPTGPGNEQFF. CDR3 coding DNA: TGTGCCTGGAGTCCGACAGGGCCGGGCAATGAGCAGTTCTTC.

V gene TRBV4-2 combines with J gene TRBJ1-2, with 7 bases matching TRBD1. Germline V gene lookup returns CDR1 LGHNA and CDR2 YNFKEQ. Trimming took 1 base from V and 2 from J; bases not matched to a gene: 13. The CDR3 has 18 amino acids. CDR3 DNA sequence: TGTGCCAGCAGCCAAGTCAACAGGGGAATCGCCATGAACTATGGCTACACCTTC. Its protein is CASSQVNRGIAMNYGYTF.

The rearrangement links TRBV25-1 to TRBJ1-3; TRBD1 matches at 9 bases. Germline-derived CDR1 and CDR2 are MGHDK and SYGVNS. Trimming removed 7 bases from V and 4 bases from J; junction bases left unmatched: 8. This CDR3 region has 15 residues. The CDR3 loop is CASTKQGAGGNTIYF. For the CDR3, the DNA is TGTGCCAGCACTAAACAGGGGGCCGGGGGAAACACCATATATTTT. The entire variable domain, with the rest obtained from reference TRBV25-1 and TRBJ1-3, is as follows: EADIYQTPRYLVIGTGKKITLECSQTMGHDKMYWYQQDPGMELHLIHYSYGVNSTEKGDLSSESTVSRIRTEHFPLTLESARPSHTSQYLCASTKQGAGGNTIYFGEGSWLTVV.

The chain uses TRBV28 and TRBJ1-2; D not resolved. The CDR3 is made up of 14 amino acids. Trimming removed 5 bases from V and 1 base from J, with 11 bases in between. Germline-derived CDR1 and CDR2 are MDHEN and SYDVKM. The CDR3 region has the DNA TGTGCCAGCAGTCGGGAATACAGTAACTATGGCTACACCTTC. Protein sequence: CASSREYSNYGYTF.

In this sample, this clone turned up a few times. The V gene is TRBV4-1, the J gene TRBJ2-7; the match to TRBD2 covers 11 bases. CDR3 length: 15 residues. Germline CDR1 is MGHRA and CDR2 is YSYEKL. J was trimmed by 3 bases and V by 2 bases; bases with no gene match: 3. The CDR3 DNA sequence: TGCGCCAGCAGCCAAACTAGCGGGGGAATCTACGAGCAGTACTTC. Translated: CASSQTSGGIYEQYF.

This chain connects TRBV5-8 to TRBJ2-1; D is possibly TRBD1 (5 bases). The germline V gene has CDR1 SGHTS and CDR2 YDEGEE. Trimming took off 2 bases at V and 5 bases at J, with 11 bases between the two ends. The CDR3 covers 14 residues. CDR3 sequence: CASSFSGWDNEQFF. DNA of the CDR3: TGTGCCAGCAGCTTCTCAGGGTGGGACAATGAGCAGTTCTTC.

This clone was observed once. The chain has TRBV6-5 and TRBJ2-7; D may be TRBD1 (6 bases). V was pared by 6 bases and J by 3 bases, with 12 bases between. CDR1 and CDR2 (germline): MNHEY, SVGAGI. CDR3 length: 13 residues. The CDR3, as DNA: TGTGCCAGCAGCCCCGGACAGCACTACGAGCAGTACTTC. Protein product: CASSPGQHYEQYF.

The J gene is TRBJ1-4, the V gene TRBV19; 7 nucleotides match TRBD1. The CDR3 is 14 amino acids. V dropped 11 bases and J dropped 4; count of bases not matched to a gene: 10. Germline CDR1 LNHDA, CDR2 SQIVND (reference sequence). The CDR3 coding sequence is TGTGCCGTCGGGGAGACAGGGCGTAATGAAAAACTGTTTTTT. As protein: CAVGETGRNEKLFF.

V and J are TRBV18 and TRBJ1-6; weak D call: TRBD1 (6 bases). The CDR3 has 13 amino acids. V lost 6 bases and J 10 bases, leaving 13 bases between the germline ends. CDR1 is KGHSH, CDR2 LQKENI, per germline. Written as DNA, the CDR3 is TGTGCCAGCTCCCCGGGGGGCTCCTCACCCCTCCACTTT. It encodes CASSPGGSSPLHF. Using reference TRBV18 and TRBJ1-6 for the parts outside the CDR3, the full variable domain is NAGVMQNPRHLVRRRGQEARLRCSPMKGHSHVYWYRQLPEEGLKFMVYLQKENIIDESGMPKERFSAEFPKEGPSILRIQQVVRGDSAAYFCASSPGGSSPLHFGNGTRLTVT.